This record concerns one TCR beta chain sequence. Its antigen is unknown. Profiling relied on immunoSEQ multiplex PCR, and the TCRdb table lists in-frame clones only, not all of them. The sample holds hundreds of thousands of clones; roughly 90% are singletons and the top ten take around 1.4%. Treatment here: 15 to 20 received Ad26.COV2.S at low or high dose, single or two shots; 5 received placebo; per-sample allocation not given. Material that was analyzed had been drawn on day 63 after the first vaccine or placebo injection. This sample is drawn from a study of Ad26.COV2.S vaccination and SARS-CoV-2 variants. The wider study: Dosing was one shot or two shots 56 days apart. Findings and limits, study-wide: Relative to placebo recipients, vaccine recipients exhibited elevated spike-specific TCR breadth.

The germline V gene encodes CDR1 LGHNA and CDR2 YSLEER. The CDR3 consists of 20 residues. V lost 0 bases to trimming and J lost 0 bases; unmatched junction nucleotides: 13. The chain employs TRBV4-3 and TRBJ2-4, with 8 positions matching TRBD2. The starting material was peripheral blood, obtained in a trial of Ad26.COV2.S vaccine versus placebo. This TCR came from a person between 18 and 60 years old who received the Ad26.COV2.S COVID-19 vaccine or a placebo. DNA for the CDR3: TGCGCCAGCAGCCAAGACCGGGCGGGGGGTATAAACCTAGCCAAAAACATTCAGTACTTC. It encodes CASSQDRAGGINLAKNIQYF.